Listed below are T cell receptor beta chains from one sample, sequenced in a study of regulatory T cells in long-lasting Graves disease. TCRdb passed the multiplex PCR reads through MiXCR, listing each CDR3 protein once. The profile shows about 560,000 distinct CDR3 sequences, 15% to 20% of them singletons. These sequences were also reported in another study, on T cells in Graves' hyperthyroidism and ophthalmopathy.

Sequenced material: peripheral blood mononuclear cells (PBMCs), taken at new diagnosis, from a patient treated with antithyroid drugs. The receptor set was obtained from a man aged 18 to 29 with Graves disease. The CDR3 runs from the conserved cysteine through the conserved F or W. Fields, in order: V gene, J gene, CDR3 protein.

>TRBV5-8|TRBJ2-2
CASSRLVRNTGELFF
>TRBV6-5|TRBJ2-1
CASSYVGRDEQFF
>TRBV12-3/TRBV12-4|TRBJ2-1
CASSSPMDQRDLPYNEQFF
>TRBV28|TRBJ1-5
CAIQPGTGVQPQHF
>TRBV12-3/TRBV12-4|TRBJ2-3
CASSTPAGENTDTQYF
>TRBV20-1|TRBJ2-5
CSAPGNLAGGQETQYF
>TRBV7-8|TRBJ2-7
CASSQDRVRRLDEQYF
>TRBV6-1|TRBJ2-7
CASSKSRDSGYEQYF
>TRBV20-1|TRBJ2-1
CSARDGLAGDNEQFF
>TRBV29-1|TRBJ2-1
CSVLRGWSSYNEQFF
>TRBV6-1|TRBJ2-7
CASRNEGAYEQYF
>TRBV27|TRBJ2-7
CASSFGRGSSYEQYF
>TRBV18|TRBJ1-5
CTSSLQGAGGSNQPQHF
>TRBV6-2/TRBV6-3|TRBJ2-7
CASKTAGRHEQYF
>TRBV5-1|TRBJ2-3
CASSPRASGSTDTQYF
>TRBV20-1|TRBJ1-2
CSARRDQDFGGYTF
>TRBV5-1|TRBJ2-2
CASSLVLGGTGELFF
>TRBV4-1|TRBJ2-1
CASSQERTSGNEQFF
>TRBV19|TRBJ2-1
CASSRSSGSNNEQFF
>TRBV6-2/TRBV6-3|TRBJ1-5
CASSETIAGQVYSNQPQHF
>TRBV28|TRBJ2-5
CASSPLWDANEYF
>TRBV20-1|TRBJ2-3
CSAREQGGAGVGTDTQYF
>TRBV7-9|TRBJ2-5
CASSSLGQKQETQYF
>TRBV7-6|TRBJ2-3
CASSLEASGRSGDTQYF
>TRBV24-1|TRBJ2-5
CATSGSTETQYF
>TRBV5-1|TRBJ2-7
CASSSARRLDYEQYF
>TRBV6-2/TRBV6-3|TRBJ1-1
CASSEARDSEAFF
>TRBV27|TRBJ1-5
CASTSRVGNQPQHF
>TRBV14|TRBJ2-7
CASSQDEGINNEQYF
>TRBV7-2|TRBJ2-1
CASSLGRVGYNEQFF
>TRBV5-6|TRBJ1-1
CASSLRGPEAFF
>TRBV27|TRBJ2-7
CATIEPGQRRYEQYF
>TRBV30|TRBJ2-3
CAWSYGSGASPNTDTQYF
>TRBV12-3/TRBV12-4|TRBJ1-5
CANSFRGGGPQHF
>TRBV9|TRBJ2-7
CASSVEGLAGAYEQYF
>TRBV5-1|TRBJ2-7
CASSSQRTAPYERYF
>TRBV2|TRBJ2-5
CAIGGIAGNQETQYF
>TRBV4-1|TRBJ2-7
CASSGGLGEQYF
>TRBV20-1|TRBJ2-1
CSANFRSSYNEQFF
>TRBV20-1|TRBJ2-5
CSGLRREGLEETQYF
>TRBV20-1|TRBJ2-7
CSLGGGGDEQYF